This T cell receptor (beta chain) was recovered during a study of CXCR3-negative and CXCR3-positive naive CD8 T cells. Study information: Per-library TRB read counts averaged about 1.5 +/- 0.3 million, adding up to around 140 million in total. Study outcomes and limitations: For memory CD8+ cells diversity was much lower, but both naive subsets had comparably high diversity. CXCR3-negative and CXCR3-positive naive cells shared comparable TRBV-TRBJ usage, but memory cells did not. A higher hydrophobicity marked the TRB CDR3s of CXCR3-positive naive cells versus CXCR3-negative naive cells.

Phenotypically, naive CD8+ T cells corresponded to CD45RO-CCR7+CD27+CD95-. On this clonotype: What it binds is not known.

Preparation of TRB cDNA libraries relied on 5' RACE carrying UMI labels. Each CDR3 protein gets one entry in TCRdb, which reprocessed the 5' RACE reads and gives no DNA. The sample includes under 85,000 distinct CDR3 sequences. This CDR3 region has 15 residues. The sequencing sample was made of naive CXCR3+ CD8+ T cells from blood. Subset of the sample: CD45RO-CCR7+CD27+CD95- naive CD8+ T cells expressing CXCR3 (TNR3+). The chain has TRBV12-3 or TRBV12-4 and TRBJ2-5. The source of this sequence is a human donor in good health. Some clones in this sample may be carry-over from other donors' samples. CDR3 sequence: CASSFRTVAQETQYF.